This TCR beta chain was observed in a study of T cell responses to AZD1222 COVID-19 vaccine (dated by TCRdb to the early 2020s). In terms of the full investigation: A total of approximately 240 trial participants underwent TCR sequencing, of whom 200 to 220 had received two doses of AZD1222 and about 25 had received two doses of the MenACWY control vaccine. Enrollment into the trials was organized by age into subgroups of 18-55, 56-69 and 70-plus years, and those subgroups contained about 150, 27 and 61 TCR-sequenced participants, respectively. Study-wide findings and limitations: Spike-specific TCR breadth and depth rose significantly after two AZD1222 doses compared with day 0 and with MenACWY recipients. Participants were mostly white British, with more females than males. The authors suggested clonal diversity may have been underestimated. Because no day 14 peak-response samples were available, the repertoires could be characterized only after the peak T cell response. Epitopes outside the regions mutated in the B.1.351 and B.1.1.7 variants were reportedly recognized by nearly half of the unique spike-specific TCRs. Conclusions about previously exposed vaccinees are limited because only five to seven AZD1222 recipients were SARS-CoV-2 seropositive at baseline. CD4 TCRs associated with the vaccine covered the entire spike protein, and the dominant responses were in regions 160-218 and 743-854. In the small 56-69-year group, the increase in depth fell short of significance, most likely because of low power.

The CDR3 regions of human TCRbeta chains were analyzed by immunosequencing. In the source study's methods: TCRs in the repertoires were compared against a reference library of SARS-CoV-2-specific TCRs that had been generated with the MIRA antigen-specificity platform. Breadth was defined as the fraction of unique TCRs that were SARS-CoV-2-associated, and depth was defined as the fraction of total T cells that were SARS-CoV-2-associated. Using the MIRA data, every spike-specific TCR was mapped to the spike region that the TCR reacted to and assigned to either a CD4 or a CD8 class. Log10-transformed breadth and depth values were compared by one-way ANOVA with Sidak's multiple comparisons tests. TCRdb took this table from immuneACCESS and kept in-frame rearrangements with V and J called. Such tables lack part of the clones; where checked against another copy, unresolved V genes explain under half of the gap, and the rest is unexplained. V and J calls and clone size follow that table, whereas D and trimming were derived from the DNA. The sample contains 150,000 to 200,000 clones, about 90% of them found a single time. More than 1% of the sample rests with the top ten.

Per the publication, the time point label means: about 28 days (+/-7) after the second vaccine dose. AZD1222 recipients given second doses at about 4 weeks or at about 12 weeks were pooled, since spike-specific TCR depth and breadth were not found to differ between the two schedules. Vaccinee samples came from UK trials COV001 and COV002, including a single-blind randomized controlled phase 2/3 trial of AZD1222 (ChAdOx1 nCoV-19) in healthy adults. For TCRbeta chain sequencing, PBMC samples were collected from trial participants at day 0 and at day 28 after the second dose. At the junction V is shortened by 0 bases and J by 6 bases; bases outside the gene matches: 5. Looking up the germline V gene yields CDR1 KGHSH and CDR2 LQKENI. Inclusive of the bounding cysteine and phenylalanine, the CDR3 is 16 residues long. Only CDR3 DNA remains: 48 bases, in frame from the first base. As regards this clone: Its antigen is currently not known. Nothing much larger sits one base from this clone, and base qualities are not available.

This TCR was recovered from an adult who received the AZD1222 COVID-19 vaccine. This receptor chain uses TRBV18 and TRBJ2-1, with 10 junctional bases fitting TRBD1. Sequencing used peripheral blood, obtained 28 days after the second AZD1222 dose. For the CDR3, the sequence is CASSPPWTGGPNEQFF. The nucleotide sequence reads as follows: TGTGCCAGCTCACCACCCTGGACAGGGGGACCCAATGAGCAGTTCTTC.